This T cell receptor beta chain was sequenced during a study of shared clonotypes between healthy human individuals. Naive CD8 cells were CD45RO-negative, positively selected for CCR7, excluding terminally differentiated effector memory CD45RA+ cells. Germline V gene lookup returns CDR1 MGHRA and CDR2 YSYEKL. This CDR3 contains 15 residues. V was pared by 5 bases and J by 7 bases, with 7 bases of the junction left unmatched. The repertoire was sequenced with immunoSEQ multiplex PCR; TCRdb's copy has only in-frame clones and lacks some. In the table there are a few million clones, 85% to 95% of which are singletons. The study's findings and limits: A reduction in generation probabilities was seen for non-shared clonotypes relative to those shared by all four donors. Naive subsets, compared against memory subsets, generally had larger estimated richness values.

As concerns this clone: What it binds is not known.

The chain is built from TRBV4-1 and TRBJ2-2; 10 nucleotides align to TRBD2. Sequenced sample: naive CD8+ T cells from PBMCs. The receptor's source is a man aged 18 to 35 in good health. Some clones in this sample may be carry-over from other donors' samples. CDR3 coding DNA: TGCGCCAGCAGCTCTAGCGGGAGTAGGATCGGGGAGCTGTTTTTT. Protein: CASSSSGSRIGELFF.